The T cell receptor (beta chain) under discussion was sequenced for a study of long-term antiretroviral therapy in people with HIV. CDR3 length: 16 amino acids. The libraries were made with immunoSEQ v3.0 at survey level. Data came from immunoSEQ multiplex PCR; TCRdb stores just in-frame clones and leaves some out. The profile shows about 17,000 clones, more than 85% of them singletons. The origin of this receptor is a man in his fifties or sixties with HIV. The V call is TRBV21-1, the J call TRBJ1-6; TRBD1 reflects the table's D call only, with no check against the DNA. TRBV21-1 is listed as a pseudogene. The specimen comprised unsorted PBMCs, sampled 0.3 years after starting antiretroviral therapy. The CDR3 DNA follows: TGTGCCAGCAGCAATAGAGTTGACAGCTTGAATTCACCCCTCCACTTT. Its protein product is CASSNRVDSLNSPLHF.